The 12 T cell receptor beta chains below come from one sample, sequenced in a study of OX40 agonist ivuxolimab in advanced cancers. Profiled with immunoSEQ multiplex PCR; TCRdb holds only in-frame clones, not every one. Of over 85,000 clones in the sample, around 88% were seen once. The sample consisted of CD4+ or CD8+ T cells sorted from blood, taken in a trial of the OX40 agonist ivuxolimab. These receptor sequences come from an adult with an advanced solid tumor such as melanoma, head and neck, liver or kidney cancer.

The rearrangement joins TRBV5-1 to TRBJ2-7; D not certain. This CDR3 is 15 amino acids long. CDR1 is SGHRS, CDR2 YFSETQ, per germline. The germline V and J ends were trimmed by 4 bases and 3 bases, with 17 bases remaining between them. In nucleotides, the CDR3 is TGCGCCAGCAGCAAGGTCGGAACAAGGGACTACGAGCAGTACTTC. The encoded protein is CASSKVGTRDYEQYF. The full variable domain, its missing parts supplied by reference TRBV5-1 and TRBJ2-7, is KAGVTQTPRYLIKTRGQQVTLSCSPISGHRSVSWYQQTPGQGLQFLFEYFSETQRNKGNFPGRFSGRQFSNSRSEMNVSTLELGDSALYLCASSKVGTRDYEQYFGPGTRLTVT.

V gene TRBV28 combines with J gene TRBJ2-7, with 8 bases lining up with TRBD1. Germline values: CDR1 MDHEN, CDR2 SYDVKM. This CDR3 region has 15 residues. The junction had 10 bases not matched to a gene; V was cut back by 4 bases and J by 5 bases. As DNA, the CDR3 is TGTGCCAGCAGTTCACCGGGACAGGTGAAAAACGAGCAGTACTTC. As protein: CASSSPGQVKNEQYF.

The chain links TRBV2 to TRBJ1-5; possibly TRBD1 for D (6 bases). The CDR3 is 14 residues long. The germline CDR1 and CDR2 sequences are SNHLY and FYNNEI. V dropped 1 base and J dropped 6 bases, with 10 bases sitting between them. The CDR3 region is CASSEEVGGQPQHF. DNA of the CDR3: TGTGCCAGCAGTGAAGAGGTAGGGGGTCAGCCCCAGCATTTT.

This rearrangement joins TRBV6-6 to TRBJ2-7; 9 positions agree with TRBD1. In germline, CDR1 is MNHNY, CDR2 SVGAGI (reference sequence). V lost 4 bases, J lost 2 bases, and 9 bases stayed unmatched. This CDR3 spans 16 amino acids. The CDR3 is CASSFAPGQGTYEQYF. In nucleotides, the CDR3 is TGTGCCAGCAGTTTCGCGCCTGGACAGGGGACCTACGAGCAGTACTTC.

This rearrangement joins TRBV7-9 to TRBJ2-5; D perhaps matches TRBD1 (6 bases). V was pared by 5 bases and J by 5 bases, with 18 bases between. The CDR3 is made up of 15 amino acids. Germline CDR1 and CDR2: SEHNR and FQNEAQ (reference sequence). The CDR3, as DNA: TGTGCCAGCAGCACCCGGACACAGGGTGGGGAGACCCAGTACTTC. Amino acids: CASSTRTQGGETQYF.

This clone was seen more than once but under ten times. V usage is TRBV12-5 and J usage is TRBJ2-5; D is undetermined. Trimming took off 6 bases at V and 7 bases at J, with 15 bases between the two ends. The CDR3 loop spans 13 amino acids. The V gene's germline CDR1 is LGHNT and CDR2 FRNRAP. CDR3 residues: CASGPNSKWTQYF. CDR3 DNA sequence: TGTGCTAGTGGCCCTAACAGTAAATGGACCCAGTACTTC.

This clone has just one count. Additional DNA sequences in this sample encode the identical CDR3. V is TRBV15 and J is TRBJ2-3, with D unresolved. CDR1 LNHNV and CDR2 YYDKDF come from the germline V gene (reference sequence). The ends were cut back, 4 bases at V and 3 bases at J, with 5 bases in the middle. The CDR3 is 12 amino acids. CDR3 protein: CATSIRTDTQYF. The CDR3 DNA reads as TGTGCCACCAGCATTAGAACAGATACGCAGTATTTT. The entire variable domain, with the rest obtained from reference TRBV15 and TRBJ2-3, is as follows: DAMVIQNPRYQVTQFGKPVTLSCSQTLNHNVMYWYQQKSSQAPKLLFHYYDKDFNNEADTPDNFQSRRPNTSFCFLDIRSPGLGDTAMYLCATSIRTDTQYFGPGTRLTVL.

The V call is TRBV27, the J call TRBJ1-3, with no clear D. The ends were cut back, 5 bases at V and 2 bases at J, with 10 bases in the middle. The length of the CDR3 is 14 residues. The germline CDR1 and CDR2 sequences are MNHEY and SMNVEV (reference sequence). The CDR3 loop reads CASSPMVPGNTIYF. In nucleotides, the CDR3 is TGTGCCAGCAGTCCCATGGTCCCTGGAAACACCATATATTTT.

The rearrangement uses TRBV5-4 and TRBJ2-7; D not certain. The V and J ends lost 0 bases and 0 bases respectively, with 10 bases between them. The CDR3 loop spans 15 amino acids. Germline lookup yields CDR1 SGHNT and CDR2 YYREEE (reference sequence). The CDR3 DNA reads TGTGCCAGCAGCTTGGGGCAGTGGAGCTCCTACGAGCAGTACTTC. Translated, it gives CASSLGQWSSYEQYF.

The rearrangement uses TRBV7-9 and TRBJ1-4; D not resolved. The CDR3 has 14 amino acids. Germline V lookup: CDR1 SEHNR, CDR2 FQNEAQ (reference sequence). V lost 6 bases, J lost 8 bases, and 16 bases lay in between. The CDR3 bases are TGTGCCAGCAGATTCAGCAGTTCGGCGGAAAAACTGTTTTTT. Translation: CASRFSSSAEKLFF.

The J gene is TRBJ1-4, the V gene TRBV7-9; D ambiguous. There are 16 residues in the CDR3. Per germline, CDR1 SEHNR and CDR2 FQNEAQ (reference sequence). V gave up 0 bases and J gave up 8 bases, with 16 bases separating them. The CDR3 reads CASSLALGRADEKLFF. DNA of the CDR3: TGTGCCAGCAGCTTAGCGCTCGGGAGAGCCGACGAAAAACTGTTTTTT.

In DNA, the CDR3 is TGTGCCATCAGTGAGTCGAACGCGGGACAGGGTATTAATGAGCAGTTCTTC. Translating it yields CAISESNAGQGINEQFF. This chain connects TRBV10-3 to TRBJ2-1, with 9 positions matching TRBD1. Germline CDR1 and CDR2: ENHRY and SYGVKD. V was pared by 0 bases and J by 7 bases, with 10 bases of the junction left unmatched. CDR3 length: 17 amino acids.